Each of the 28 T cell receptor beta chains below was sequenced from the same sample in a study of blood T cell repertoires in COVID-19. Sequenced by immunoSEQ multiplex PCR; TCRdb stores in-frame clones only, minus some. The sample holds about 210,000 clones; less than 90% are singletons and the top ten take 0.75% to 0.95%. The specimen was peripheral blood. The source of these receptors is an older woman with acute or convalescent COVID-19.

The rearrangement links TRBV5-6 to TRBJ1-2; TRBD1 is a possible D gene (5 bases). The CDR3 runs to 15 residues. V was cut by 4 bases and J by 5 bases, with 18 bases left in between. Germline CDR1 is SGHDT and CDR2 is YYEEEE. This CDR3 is CASSVSAGRLYGYTF. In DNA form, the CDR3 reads TGTGCCAGCAGCGTTTCAGCGGGACGGCTATATGGCTACACCTTC.

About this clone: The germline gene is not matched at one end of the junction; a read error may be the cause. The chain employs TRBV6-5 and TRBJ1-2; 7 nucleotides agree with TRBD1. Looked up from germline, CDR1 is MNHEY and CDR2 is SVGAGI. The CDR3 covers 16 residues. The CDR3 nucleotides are TGTGCCAGCAGCTACTCGACAGGGTTAGCTAACTATGGCTACACCTTC. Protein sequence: CASSYSTGLANYGYTF.

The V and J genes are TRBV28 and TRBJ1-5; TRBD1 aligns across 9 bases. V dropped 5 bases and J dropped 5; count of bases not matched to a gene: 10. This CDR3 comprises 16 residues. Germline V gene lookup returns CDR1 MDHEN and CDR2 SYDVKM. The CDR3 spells CASSLPGTGLDQPQHF. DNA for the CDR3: TGTGCCAGCAGTCTCCCCGGGACAGGGTTGGATCAGCCCCAGCATTTT.

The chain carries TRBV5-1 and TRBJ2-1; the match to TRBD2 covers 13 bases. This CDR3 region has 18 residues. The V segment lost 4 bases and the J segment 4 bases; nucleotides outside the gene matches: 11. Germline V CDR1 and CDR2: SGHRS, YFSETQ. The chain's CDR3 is CASSPARGLAGPYNEQFF. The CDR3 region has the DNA TGCGCCAGCAGCCCCGCGAGGGGACTAGCGGGACCTTACAATGAGCAGTTCTTC.

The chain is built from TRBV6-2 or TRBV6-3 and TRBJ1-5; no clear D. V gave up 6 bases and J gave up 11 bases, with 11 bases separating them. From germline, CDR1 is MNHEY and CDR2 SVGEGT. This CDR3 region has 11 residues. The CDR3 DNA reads TGTGCCAGCAGCTCCACAGCATCCCAGCATTTT. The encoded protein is CASSSTASQHF.

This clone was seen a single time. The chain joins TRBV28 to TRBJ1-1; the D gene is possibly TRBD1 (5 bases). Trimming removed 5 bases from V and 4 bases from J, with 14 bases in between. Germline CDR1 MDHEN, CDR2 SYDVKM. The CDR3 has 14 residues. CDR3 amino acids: CASSPGGRGTEAFF. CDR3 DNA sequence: TGTGCCAGCAGTCCCGGGGGGAGGGGCACTGAAGCTTTCTTT.

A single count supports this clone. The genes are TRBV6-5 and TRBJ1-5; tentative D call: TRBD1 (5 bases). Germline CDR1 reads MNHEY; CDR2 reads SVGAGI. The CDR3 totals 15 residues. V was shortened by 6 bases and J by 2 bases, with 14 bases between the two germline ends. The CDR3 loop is CASSLGGIGNQPQHF. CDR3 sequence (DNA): TGTGCCAGCAGCCTCGGGGGGATCGGCAATCAGCCCCAGCATTTT.

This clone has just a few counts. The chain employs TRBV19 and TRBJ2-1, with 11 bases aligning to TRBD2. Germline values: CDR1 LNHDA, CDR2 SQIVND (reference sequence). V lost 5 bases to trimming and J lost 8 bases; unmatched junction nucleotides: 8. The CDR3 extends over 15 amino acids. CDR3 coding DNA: TGTGCCAGTAGTCCGACTAGCGGGACACCCCATGAGCAGTTCTTC. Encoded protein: CASSPTSGTPHEQFF.

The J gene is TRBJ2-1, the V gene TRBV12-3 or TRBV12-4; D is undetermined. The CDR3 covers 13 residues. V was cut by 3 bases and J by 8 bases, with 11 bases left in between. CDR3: CASSFGPGDEQFF. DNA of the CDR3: TGTGCCAGCAGTTTTGGGCCCGGCGATGAGCAGTTCTTC.

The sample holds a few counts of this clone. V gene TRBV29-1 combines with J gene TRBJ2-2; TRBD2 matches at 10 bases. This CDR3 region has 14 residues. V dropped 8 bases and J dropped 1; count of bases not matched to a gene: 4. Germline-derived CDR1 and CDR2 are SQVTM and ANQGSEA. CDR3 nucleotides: TGCAGCTCCCGGACTAGCGGGAACACCGGGGAGCTGTTTTTT. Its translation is CSSRTSGNTGELFF.

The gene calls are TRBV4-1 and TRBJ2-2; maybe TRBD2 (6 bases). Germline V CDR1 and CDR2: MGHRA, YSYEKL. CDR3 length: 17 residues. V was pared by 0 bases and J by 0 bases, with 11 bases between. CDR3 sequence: CASSQDRGYANTGELFF. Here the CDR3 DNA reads TGCGCCAGCAGCCAAGATCGGGGGTACGCGAACACCGGGGAGCTGTTTTTT.

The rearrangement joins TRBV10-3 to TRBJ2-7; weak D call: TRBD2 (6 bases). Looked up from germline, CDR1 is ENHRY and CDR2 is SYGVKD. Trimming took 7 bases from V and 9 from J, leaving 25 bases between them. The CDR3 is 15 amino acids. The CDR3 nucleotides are TGTGCCATCACCCCCTCGACTAGTCAAGCGCGGGGGCAGTACTTC. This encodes CAITPSTSQARGQYF.

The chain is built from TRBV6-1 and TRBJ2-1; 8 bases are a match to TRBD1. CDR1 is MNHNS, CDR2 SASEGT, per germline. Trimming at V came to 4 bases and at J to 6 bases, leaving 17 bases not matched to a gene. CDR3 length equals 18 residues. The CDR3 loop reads CASSASRSWDRSGNEQFF. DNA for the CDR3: TGTGCCAGCAGTGCGTCAAGATCTTGGGACAGGTCAGGCAATGAGCAGTTCTTC.

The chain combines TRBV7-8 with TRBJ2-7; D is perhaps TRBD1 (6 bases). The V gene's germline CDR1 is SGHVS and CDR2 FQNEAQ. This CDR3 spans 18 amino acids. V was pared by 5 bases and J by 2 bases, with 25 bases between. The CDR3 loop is CASSRTVSSSLLTYEQYF. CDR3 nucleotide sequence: TGTGCCAGCAGCCGGACAGTTTCGAGTTCCTTACTTACCTACGAGCAGTACTTC.

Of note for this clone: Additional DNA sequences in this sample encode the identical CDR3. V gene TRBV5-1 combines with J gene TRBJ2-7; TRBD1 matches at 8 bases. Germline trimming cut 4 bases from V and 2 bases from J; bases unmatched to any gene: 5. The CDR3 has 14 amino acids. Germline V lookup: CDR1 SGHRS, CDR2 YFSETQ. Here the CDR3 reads CASSPGQGAYEQYF. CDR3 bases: TGCGCCAGCAGCCCCGGACAGGGAGCCTACGAGCAGTACTTC. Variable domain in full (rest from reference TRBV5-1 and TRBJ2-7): KAGVTQTPRYLIKTRGQQVTLSCSPISGHRSVSWYQQTPGQGLQFLFEYFSETQRNKGNFPGRFSGRQFSNSRSEMNVSTLELGDSALYLCASSPGQGAYEQYFGPGTRLTVT.

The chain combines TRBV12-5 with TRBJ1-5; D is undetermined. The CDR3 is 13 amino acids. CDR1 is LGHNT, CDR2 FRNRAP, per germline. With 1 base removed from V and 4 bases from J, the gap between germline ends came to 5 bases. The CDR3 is CASGLARNQPQHF. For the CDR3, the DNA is TGTGCTAGTGGTTTGGCGAGAAATCAGCCCCAGCATTTT.

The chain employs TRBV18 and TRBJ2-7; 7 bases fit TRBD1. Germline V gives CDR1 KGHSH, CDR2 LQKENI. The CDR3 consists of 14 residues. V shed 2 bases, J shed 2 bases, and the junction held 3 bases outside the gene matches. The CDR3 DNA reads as TGTGCCAGCTCACCAAAAGGACAGGCCTACGAGCAGTACTTC. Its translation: CASSPKGQAYEQYF.

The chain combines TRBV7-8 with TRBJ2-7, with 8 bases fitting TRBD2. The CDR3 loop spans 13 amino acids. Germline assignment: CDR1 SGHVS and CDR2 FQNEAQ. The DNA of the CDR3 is TGTGCGACCCGGGGGGGCAGGGGCTACGAGCAGTACTTC. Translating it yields CATRGGRGYEQYF. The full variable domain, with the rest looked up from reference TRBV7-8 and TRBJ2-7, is GAGVSQSPRYKVAKRGQDVALRCDPISGHVSLFWYQQALGQGPEFLTYFQNEAQLDKSGLPSDRFFAERPEGSVSTLKIQRTQQEDSAVYLCATRGGRGYEQYFGPGTRLTVT.

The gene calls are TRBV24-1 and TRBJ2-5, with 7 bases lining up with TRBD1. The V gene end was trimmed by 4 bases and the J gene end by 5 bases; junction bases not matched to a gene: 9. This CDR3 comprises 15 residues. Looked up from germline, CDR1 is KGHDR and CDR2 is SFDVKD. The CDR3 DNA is TGTGCCACCAGTGACACAGGGGCCCCTCCCGAGACCCAGTACTTC. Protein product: CATSDTGAPPETQYF.

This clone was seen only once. In DNA form, the CDR3 reads TGTGCCAGCGGGGACAGAGCCTATGGCTACACCTTC. Amino acid sequence: CASGDRAYGYTF. The chain employs TRBV7-3 and TRBJ1-2; TRBD1 aligns across 7 bases. The J segment lost 4 bases and the V segment lost 8 bases, leaving 4 bases of the junction unmatched. The germline CDR1 and CDR2 sequences are SGHTA and FQGTGA. The length of the CDR3 is 12 residues.

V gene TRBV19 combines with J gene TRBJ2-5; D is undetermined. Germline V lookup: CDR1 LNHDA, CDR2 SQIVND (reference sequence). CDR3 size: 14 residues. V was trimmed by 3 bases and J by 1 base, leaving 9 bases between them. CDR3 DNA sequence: TGTGCCAGTAGTATGAAGGCAGGCCAAGAGACCCAGTACTTC. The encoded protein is CASSMKAGQETQYF. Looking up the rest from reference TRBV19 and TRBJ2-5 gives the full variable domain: DGGITQSPKYLFRKEGQNVTLSCEQNLNHDAMYWYRQDPGQGLRLIYYSQIVNDFQKGDIAEGYSVSREKKESFPLTVTSAQKNPTAFYLCASSMKAGQETQYFGPGTRLLVL.

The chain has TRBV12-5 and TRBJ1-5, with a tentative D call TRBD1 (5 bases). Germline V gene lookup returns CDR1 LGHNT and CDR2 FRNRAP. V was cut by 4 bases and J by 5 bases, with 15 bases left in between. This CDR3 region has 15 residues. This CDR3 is CASGSEAGRYQPQHF. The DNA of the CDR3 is TGTGCTAGTGGTTCCGAGGCAGGGCGGTATCAGCCCCAGCATTTT.

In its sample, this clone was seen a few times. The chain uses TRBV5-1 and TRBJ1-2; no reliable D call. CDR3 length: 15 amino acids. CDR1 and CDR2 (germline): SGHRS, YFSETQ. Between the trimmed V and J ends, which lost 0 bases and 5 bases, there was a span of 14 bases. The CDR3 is CASSLAVGERYGYTF. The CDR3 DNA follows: TGCGCCAGCAGCTTGGCAGTAGGAGAACGATATGGCTACACCTTC.

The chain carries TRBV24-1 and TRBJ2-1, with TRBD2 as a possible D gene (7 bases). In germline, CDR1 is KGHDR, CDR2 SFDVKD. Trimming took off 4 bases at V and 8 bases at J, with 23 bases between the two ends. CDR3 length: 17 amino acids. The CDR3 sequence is CATSDHLGGGATDEQFF. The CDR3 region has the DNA TGTGCCACCAGTGACCACCTCGGAGGGGGGGCGACGGATGAGCAGTTCTTC.

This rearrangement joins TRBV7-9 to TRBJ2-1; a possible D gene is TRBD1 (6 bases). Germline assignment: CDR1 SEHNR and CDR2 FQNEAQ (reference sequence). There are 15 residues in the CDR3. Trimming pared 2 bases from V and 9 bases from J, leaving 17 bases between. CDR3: CASSLLGGVQSEQFF. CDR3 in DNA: TGTGCCAGCAGCTTACTAGGGGGAGTTCAAAGTGAGCAGTTCTTC.

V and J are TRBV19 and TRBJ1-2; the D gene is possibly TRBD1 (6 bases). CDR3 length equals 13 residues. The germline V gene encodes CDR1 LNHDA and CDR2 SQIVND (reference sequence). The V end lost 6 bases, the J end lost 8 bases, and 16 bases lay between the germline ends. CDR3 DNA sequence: TGTGCCAGTAGGCTTCAGGGGTCGCCGGGCTACACCTTC. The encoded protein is CASRLQGSPGYTF.

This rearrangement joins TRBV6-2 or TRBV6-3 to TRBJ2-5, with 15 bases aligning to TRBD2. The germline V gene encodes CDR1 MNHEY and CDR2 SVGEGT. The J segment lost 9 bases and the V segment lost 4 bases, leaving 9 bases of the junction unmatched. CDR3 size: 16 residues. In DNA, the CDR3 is TGTGCCAGCAGTTCCGGACTAGCGGGGGGGCTGGGGGCCCAGTACTTC. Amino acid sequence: CASSSGLAGGLGAQYF.

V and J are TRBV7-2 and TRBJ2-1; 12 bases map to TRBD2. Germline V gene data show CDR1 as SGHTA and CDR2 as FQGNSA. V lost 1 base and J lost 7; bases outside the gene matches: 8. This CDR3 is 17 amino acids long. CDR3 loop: CASSLGTSGRSRNEQFF. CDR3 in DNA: TGTGCCAGCAGCTTAGGCACTAGCGGGAGGAGTAGAAATGAGCAGTTCTTC.